These T cell receptor beta chains were read from a single sample in a study of blood T cell repertoires in COVID-19. The assay was immunoSEQ multiplex PCR, and TCRdb's table has in-frame clones only and misses some. Of 250,000 to 350,000 clones listed, about 80% are singletons. Specimen: peripheral blood. The receptors here all came from a person aged 70 to 85 with COVID-19, enrolled during active disease. Both conserved end residues are part of each CDR3. The order of the fields is D gene, V gene, clone size, CDR3 protein. The D gene is left open where the match is weak. Clone size appears in some rows only: once, few, many, or a class for an expanded clone.

D: TRBD2; V: TRBV2; size: NA; CDR3: CASLAGGAGVSYEQYF
D: NA; V: TRBV7-2; size: NA; CDR3: CASSLSRTPTFGTQYF
D: NA; V: TRBV15; size: NA; CDR3: CATSRAGSNQPQHF
D: NA; V: TRBV28; size: NA; CDR3: CASSTQARAYGYTF
D: TRBD2; V: TRBV20-1; size: NA; CDR3: CSASEPSGAYNEQFF
D: TRBD1; V: TRBV4-1; size: NA; CDR3: CASSQQTGPNEKLFF
D: NA; V: TRBV9; size: NA; CDR3: CASSVGTGETQYF
D: TRBD1; V: TRBV2; size: few; CDR3: CASSEGTGVIYEQYF
D: TRBD2; V: TRBV29-1; size: NA; CDR3: CSVVPAGVAWETQYF
D: TRBD1; V: TRBV28; size: NA; CDR3: CASSRDRGWGREKLFF
D: TRBD1; V: TRBV6-5; size: NA; CDR3: CASTYHRGVYGYTF
D: TRBD2; V: TRBV7-2; size: NA; CDR3: CASSSVAGASDTQYF
D: NA; V: TRBV7-3; size: NA; CDR3: CASSFNGELFF
D: NA; V: TRBV7-2; size: few; CDR3: CASSAYQETQYF
D: NA; V: TRBV27; size: NA; CDR3: CASSYESSYNSPLHF
D: TRBD2; V: TRBV9; size: NA; CDR3: CASSGRVLAGGNEQFF
D: TRBD1; V: TRBV6-2/TRBV6-3; size: NA; CDR3: CASSGTGGTGELFF
D: TRBD1; V: TRBV5-1; size: NA; CDR3: CASSLQTGNSYEQYF
D: NA; V: TRBV6-5; size: NA; CDR3: CASSYSSPNEQFF
D: NA; V: TRBV27; size: NA; CDR3: CASSLFERVLYNEQFF
D: TRBD1; V: TRBV4-1; size: NA; CDR3: CASSHRTGGEEKLFF
D: NA; V: TRBV13; size: NA; CDR3: CASSLVPGAGELFF
D: NA; V: TRBV6-1; size: NA; CDR3: CASSDHYTDTQYF
D: NA; V: TRBV6-2/TRBV6-3; size: few; CDR3: CASSYPQETQYF
D: NA; V: TRBV6-6; size: few; CDR3: CASSFPGHQPQHF
D: NA; V: TRBV5-4; size: once; CDR3: CAIGVGAYNSPLHF
D: NA; V: TRBV9; size: NA; CDR3: CASSADRTGNTIYF
D: NA; V: TRBV7-9; size: NA; CDR3: CASTIAGRQETQYF
D: TRBD1; V: TRBV28; size: few; CDR3: CASHDGTGLFNEQFF
D: NA; V: TRBV5-5; size: NA; CDR3: CASSTGGRGQFF
D: TRBD1; V: TRBV25-1; size: NA; CDR3: CASSDKTTGGSYNEQFF
D: NA; V: TRBV20-1; size: NA; CDR3: CSASLGRNSGANVLTF
D: NA; V: TRBV12-3/TRBV12-4; size: NA; CDR3: CASRVDSPYGYTF
D: NA; V: TRBV6-4; size: NA; CDR3: CASVPVRDAYNSPLHF
D: NA; V: TRBV27; size: once; CDR3: CASSRGRGPGGYTF
D: NA; V: TRBV7-2; size: NA; CDR3: CASSTWTSSTEAFF
D: TRBD1; V: TRBV2; size: NA; CDR3: CATRTGQNTGELFF
D: NA; V: TRBV9; size: NA; CDR3: CASSVVGEPSSGNTIYF
D: TRBD1; V: TRBV18; size: few; CDR3: CASSLRPGQGTYNEQFF
D: TRBD2; V: TRBV6-4; size: NA; CDR3: CASLRSGGPEDTQYF
D: TRBD1; V: TRBV6-6; size: NA; CDR3: CATKKGTGASSLLVYF
D: TRBD2; V: TRBV19; size: NA; CDR3: CASSAGTSGRPRETQYF
D: NA; V: TRBV7-2; size: NA; CDR3: CASSAGTSSLNEQFF
D: TRBD1; V: TRBV7-2; size: NA; CDR3: CASSLDRGGDGYTF
D: NA; V: TRBV6-5; size: once; CDR3: CASSRVNLGSPLHF
D: TRBD1; V: TRBV6-5; size: NA; CDR3: CAGRDRVINSPLHF
D: NA; V: TRBV30; size: few; CDR3: CAWTTGTVGEKLFF
D: NA; V: TRBV6-5; size: NA; CDR3: CASSYTLFGGNTEAFF
D: NA; V: TRBV7-3; size: once; CDR3: CASSLRSGNTIYF
D: NA; V: TRBV2; size: once; CDR3: CASTWTALNSPLHF